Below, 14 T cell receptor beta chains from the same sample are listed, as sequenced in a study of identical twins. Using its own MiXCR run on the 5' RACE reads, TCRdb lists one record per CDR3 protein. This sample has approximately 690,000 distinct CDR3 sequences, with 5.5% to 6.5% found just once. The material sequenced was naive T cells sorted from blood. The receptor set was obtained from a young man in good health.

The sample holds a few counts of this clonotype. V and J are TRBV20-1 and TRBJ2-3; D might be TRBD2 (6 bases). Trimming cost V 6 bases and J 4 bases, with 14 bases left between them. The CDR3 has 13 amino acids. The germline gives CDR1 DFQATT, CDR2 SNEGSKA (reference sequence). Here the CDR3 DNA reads TGCAGTGCCCACGGAGGGCCCGCAGATACGCAGTATTTT. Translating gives CSAHGGPADTQYF.

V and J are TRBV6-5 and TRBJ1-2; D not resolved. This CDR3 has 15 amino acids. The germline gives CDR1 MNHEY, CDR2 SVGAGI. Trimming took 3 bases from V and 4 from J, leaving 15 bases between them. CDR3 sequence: CASSYGGRRGYGYTF. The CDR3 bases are TGTGCCAGCAGTTATGGCGGGAGGAGAGGCTATGGCTACACCTTC.

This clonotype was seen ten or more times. CDR3 DNA sequence: TGTGCCAGCAGTGGGCAGGGAGAACTGTTTTTT. Protein: CASSGQGELFF. V and J are TRBV2 and TRBJ1-4; possible D gene TRBD1, 5 bases. CDR1 is SNHLY and CDR2 is FYNNEI in the germline V gene. This CDR3 is 11 amino acids long. Trimming stripped 4 bases from V and 12 bases from J, with 9 bases between.

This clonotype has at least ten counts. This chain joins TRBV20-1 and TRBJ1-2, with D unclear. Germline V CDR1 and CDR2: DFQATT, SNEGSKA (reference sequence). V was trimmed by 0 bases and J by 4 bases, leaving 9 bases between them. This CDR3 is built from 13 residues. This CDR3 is CSARDLRSYGYTF. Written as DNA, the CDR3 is TGCAGTGCTAGAGATCTTAGATCCTATGGCTACACCTTC.

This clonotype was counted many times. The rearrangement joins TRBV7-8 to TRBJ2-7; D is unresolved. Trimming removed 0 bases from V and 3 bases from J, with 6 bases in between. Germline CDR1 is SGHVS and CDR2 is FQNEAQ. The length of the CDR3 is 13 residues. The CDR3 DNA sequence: TGTGCCAGCAGCTTAGCACGTAACTACGAGCAGTACGTC. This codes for CASSLARNYEQYV.

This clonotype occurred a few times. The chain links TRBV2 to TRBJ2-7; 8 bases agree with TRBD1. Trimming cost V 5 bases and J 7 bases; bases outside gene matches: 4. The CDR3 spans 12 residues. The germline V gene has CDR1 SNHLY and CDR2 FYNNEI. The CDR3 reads CASSNQGAEQYV. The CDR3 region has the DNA TGTGCCAGCAGTAATCAGGGGGCGGAGCAGTACGTC.

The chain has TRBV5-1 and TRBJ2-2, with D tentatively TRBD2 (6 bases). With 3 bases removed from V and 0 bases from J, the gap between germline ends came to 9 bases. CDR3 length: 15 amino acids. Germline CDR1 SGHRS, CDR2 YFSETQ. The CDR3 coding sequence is TGCGCCAGCAGCTGGTCTAGCGCGAACACCGGGGAGCTGTTTTTT. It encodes CASSWSSANTGELFF. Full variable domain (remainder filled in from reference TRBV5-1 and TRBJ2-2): KAGVTQTPRYLIKTRGQQVTLSCSPISGHRSVSWYQQTPGQGLQFLFEYFSETQRNKGNFPGRFSGRQFSNSRSEMNVSTLELGDSALYLCASSWSSANTGELFFGEGSRLTVL.

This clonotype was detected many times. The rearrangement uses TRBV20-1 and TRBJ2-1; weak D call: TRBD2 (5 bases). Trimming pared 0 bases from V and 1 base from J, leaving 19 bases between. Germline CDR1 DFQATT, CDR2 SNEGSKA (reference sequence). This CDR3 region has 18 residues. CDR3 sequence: CSAREGPGRVRSYNEQFF. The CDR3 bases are TGCAGTGCTAGAGAGGGCCCTGGGCGGGTTAGATCCTACAATGAGCAGTTCTTC.

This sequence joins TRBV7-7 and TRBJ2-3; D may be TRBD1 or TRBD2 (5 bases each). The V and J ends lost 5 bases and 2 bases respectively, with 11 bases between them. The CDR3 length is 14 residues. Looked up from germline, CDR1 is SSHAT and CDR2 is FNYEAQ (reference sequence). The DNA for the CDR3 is TGTGCCAGCAGCATGGGACCAGCCACAGATACGCAGTATTTT. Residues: CASSMGPATDTQYF. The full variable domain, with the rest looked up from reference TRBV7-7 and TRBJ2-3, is GAGVSQSPRYKVTKRGQDVTLRCDPISSHATLYWYQQALGQGPEFLTYFNYEAQPDKSGLPSDRFSAERPEGSISTLTIQRTEQRDSAMYRCASSMGPATDTQYFGPGTRLTVL.

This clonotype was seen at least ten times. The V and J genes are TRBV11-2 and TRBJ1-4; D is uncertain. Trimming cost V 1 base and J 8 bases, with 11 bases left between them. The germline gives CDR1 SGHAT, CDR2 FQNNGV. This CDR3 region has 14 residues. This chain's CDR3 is CASSLGGHKEKLFF. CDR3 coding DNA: TGTGCCAGCAGCTTAGGCGGGCATAAGGAAAAACTGTTTTTT.

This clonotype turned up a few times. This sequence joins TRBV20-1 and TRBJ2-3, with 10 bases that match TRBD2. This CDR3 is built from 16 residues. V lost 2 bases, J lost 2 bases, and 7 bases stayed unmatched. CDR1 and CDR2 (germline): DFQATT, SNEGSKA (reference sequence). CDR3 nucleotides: TGCAGTGCTAGATCGGGGAGCGGGAGGGTCACAGATACGCAGTATTTT. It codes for CSARSGSGRVTDTQYF.

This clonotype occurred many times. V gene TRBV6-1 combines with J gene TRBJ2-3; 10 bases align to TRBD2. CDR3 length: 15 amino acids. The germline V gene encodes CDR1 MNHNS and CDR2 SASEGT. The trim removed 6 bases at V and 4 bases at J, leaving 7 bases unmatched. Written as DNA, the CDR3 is TGTGCCAGCAGCACGAGCGGGAGGGCCTCAGATACGCAGTATTTT. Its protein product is CASSTSGRASDTQYF.

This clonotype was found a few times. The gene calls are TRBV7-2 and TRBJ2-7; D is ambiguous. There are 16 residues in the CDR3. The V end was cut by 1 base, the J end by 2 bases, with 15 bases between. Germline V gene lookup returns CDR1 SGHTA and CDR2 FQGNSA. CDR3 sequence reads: CASSLEGTGHPYEQYF. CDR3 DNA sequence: TGTGCCAGCAGCTTAGAAGGCACGGGCCACCCCTACGAGCAGTACTTC.

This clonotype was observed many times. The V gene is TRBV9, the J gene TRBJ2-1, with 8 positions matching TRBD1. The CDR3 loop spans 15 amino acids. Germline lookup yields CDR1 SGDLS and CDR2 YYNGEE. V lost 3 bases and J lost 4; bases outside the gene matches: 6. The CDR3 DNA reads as TGTGCCAGCAGCGGATTGGACAGGGAGTACAATGAGCAGTTCTTC. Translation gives CASSGLDREYNEQFF. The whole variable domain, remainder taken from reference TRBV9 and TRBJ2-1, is DSGVTQTPKHLITATGQRVTLRCSPRSGDLSVYWYQQSLDQGLQFLIQYYNGEERAKGNILERFSAQQFPDLHSELNLSSLELGDSALYFCASSGLDREYNEQFFGPGTRLTVL.